Given below is one T cell receptor (beta chain) in context. Its antigen is as yet unknown. The data were obtained in a study of T cell repertoires in cytomegalovirus infection. Broader study findings: Carriers of CMV and the relevant HLA type were discriminated by public TCR beta frequency. Dominant in the ex vivo response were TCR beta clonotypes restricted by HLA-C and specific for CMV.

V was shortened by 2 bases and J by 2 bases, with 10 bases between the two germline ends. Germline loops: CDR1 SGHTA, CDR2 FQGNSA. This CDR3 is 15 amino acids long. A single record per CDR3 protein comes from TCRdb applying MiXCR to the reads. The profile shows fewer than 1,000,000 distinct CDR3 sequences, around a third of them singletons. Here the sequenced sample was cultured CD8+ T cells from PBMCs, taken from culture after CMV antigen stimulation. The sequence derives from a human donor in good health (CMV status not recorded). Some clones in this sample may be carry-over from other donors' samples. The chain carries TRBV7-2 and TRBJ2-1; D call uncertain. CDR3 sequence: CASSLPRLTYNEQFF. CDR3 bases: TGTGCCAGCAGCTTACCTAGGCTGACCTACAATGAGCAGTTCTTC.